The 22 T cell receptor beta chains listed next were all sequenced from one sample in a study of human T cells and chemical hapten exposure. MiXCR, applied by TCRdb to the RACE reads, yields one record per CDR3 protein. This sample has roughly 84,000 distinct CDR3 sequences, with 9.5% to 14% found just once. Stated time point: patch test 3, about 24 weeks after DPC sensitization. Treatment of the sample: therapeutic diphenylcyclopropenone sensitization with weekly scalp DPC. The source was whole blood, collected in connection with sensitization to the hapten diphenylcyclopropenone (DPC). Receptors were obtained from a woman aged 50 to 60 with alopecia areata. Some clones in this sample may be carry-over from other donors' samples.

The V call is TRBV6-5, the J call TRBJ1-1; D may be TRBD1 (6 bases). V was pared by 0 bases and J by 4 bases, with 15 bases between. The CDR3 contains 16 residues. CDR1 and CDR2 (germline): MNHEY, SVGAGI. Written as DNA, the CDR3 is TGTGCCAGCAGTTACTCGAGAGTCGGGGGGCTCACTGAAGCTTTCTTT. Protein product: CASSYSRVGGLTEAFF.

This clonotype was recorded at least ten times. DNA of the CDR3: TGTGCCAGCAGCATGGGGACCTACGAGCAGTACTTC. Translating it yields CASSMGTYEQYF. The chain has TRBV12-3 or TRBV12-4 and TRBJ2-7; D is unresolved. The CDR3 runs 12 residues. V lost 6 bases to trimming and J lost 2 bases, with 8 bases between them.

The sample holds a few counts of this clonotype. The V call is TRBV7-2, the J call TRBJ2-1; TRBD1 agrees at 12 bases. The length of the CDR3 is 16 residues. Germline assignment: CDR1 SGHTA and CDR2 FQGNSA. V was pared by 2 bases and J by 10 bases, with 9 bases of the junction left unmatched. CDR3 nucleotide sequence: TGTGCCAGCAGCTTAAATCCGGGACAGGGGGCAGGAGAGCAGTTCTTC. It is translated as CASSLNPGQGAGEQFF.

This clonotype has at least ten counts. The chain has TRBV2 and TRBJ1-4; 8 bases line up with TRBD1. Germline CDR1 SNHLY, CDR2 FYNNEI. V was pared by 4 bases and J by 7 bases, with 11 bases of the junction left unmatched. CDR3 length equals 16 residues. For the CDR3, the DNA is TGTGCCAGCAGTGCAAACCCAGGGGGCTTGGGTGAAAAACTGTTTTTT. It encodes CASSANPGGLGEKLFF.

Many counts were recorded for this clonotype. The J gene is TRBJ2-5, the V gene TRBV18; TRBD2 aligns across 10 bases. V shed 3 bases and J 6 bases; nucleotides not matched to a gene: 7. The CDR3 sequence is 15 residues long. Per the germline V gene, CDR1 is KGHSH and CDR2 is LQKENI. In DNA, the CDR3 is TGTGCCAGCTCACCCCTAGCGGGAGAAGGTCAGACCCAGTACTTC. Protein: CASSPLAGEGQTQYF.

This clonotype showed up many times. The CDR3 DNA reads TGTGCCAGCAGCCAAGACGGGACAGGGAAGAATTCACCCCTCCACTTT. The encoded protein is CASSQDGTGKNSPLHF. This chain connects TRBV4-2 to TRBJ1-6; 9 bases align to TRBD1. The V gene's germline CDR1 is LGHNA and CDR2 YNFKEQ. V was pared by 0 bases and J by 7 bases, with 4 bases of the junction left unmatched. The CDR3 extends over 16 amino acids.

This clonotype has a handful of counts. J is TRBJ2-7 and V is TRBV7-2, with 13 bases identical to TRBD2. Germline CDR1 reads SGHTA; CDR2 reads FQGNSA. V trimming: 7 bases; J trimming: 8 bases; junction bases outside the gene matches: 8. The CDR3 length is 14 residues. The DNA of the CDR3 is TGTGCCAGCAACAAACTAGCGGGAGGGGGCAAGCAGTACTTC. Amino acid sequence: CASNKLAGGGKQYF.

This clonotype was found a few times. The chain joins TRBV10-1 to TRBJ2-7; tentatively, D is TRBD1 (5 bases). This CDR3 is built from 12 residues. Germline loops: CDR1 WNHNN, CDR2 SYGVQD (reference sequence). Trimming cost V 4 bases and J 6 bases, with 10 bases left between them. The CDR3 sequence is CASSAGNREQYF. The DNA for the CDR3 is TGCGCCAGCAGTGCAGGGAACCGCGAGCAGTACTTC.

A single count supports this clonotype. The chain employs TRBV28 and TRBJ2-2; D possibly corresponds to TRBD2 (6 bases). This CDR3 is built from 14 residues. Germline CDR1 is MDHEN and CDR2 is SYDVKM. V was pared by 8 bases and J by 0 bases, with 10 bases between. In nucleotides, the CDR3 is TGTGCCAGCTTCTCGGGGGCGAACACCGGGGAGCTGTTTTTT. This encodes CASFSGANTGELFF.

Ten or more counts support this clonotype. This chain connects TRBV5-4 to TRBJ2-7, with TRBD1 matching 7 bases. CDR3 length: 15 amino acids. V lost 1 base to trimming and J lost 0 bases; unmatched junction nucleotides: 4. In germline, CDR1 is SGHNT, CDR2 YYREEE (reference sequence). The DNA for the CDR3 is TGTGCCAGCAGCTTGAGGACAGGAGGCTCCTACGAGCAGTACTTC. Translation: CASSLRTGGSYEQYF.

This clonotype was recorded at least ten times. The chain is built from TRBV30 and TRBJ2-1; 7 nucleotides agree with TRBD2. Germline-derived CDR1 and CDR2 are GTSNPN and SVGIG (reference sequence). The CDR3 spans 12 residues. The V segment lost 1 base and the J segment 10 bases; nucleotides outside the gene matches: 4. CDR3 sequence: CAWSGTRIEQFF. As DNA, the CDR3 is TGTGCCTGGAGTGGGACTAGAATCGAGCAGTTCTTC.

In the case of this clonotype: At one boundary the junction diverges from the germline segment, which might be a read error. CDR3 sequence (DNA): TGTGCCACCACCGGGACTAGCGCCAACGAGCGGTACTTC. This gives the protein CATTGTSANERYF. The V call is TRBV6-6, the J call TRBJ2-7; 10 bases map to TRBD2. This CDR3 contains 13 residues. Germline V gene lookup returns CDR1 MNHNY and CDR2 SVGAGI (reference sequence).

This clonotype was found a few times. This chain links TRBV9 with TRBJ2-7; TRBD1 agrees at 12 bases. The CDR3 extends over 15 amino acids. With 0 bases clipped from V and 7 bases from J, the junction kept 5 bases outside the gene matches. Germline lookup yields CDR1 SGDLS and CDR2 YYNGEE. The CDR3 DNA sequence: TGTGCCAGCAGCGTAGGGGGACAGGGGGCAGGAGAGCAGTACTTC. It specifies CASSVGGQGAGEQYF. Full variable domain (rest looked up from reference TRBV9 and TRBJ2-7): DSGVTQTPKHLITATGQRVTLRCSPRSGDLSVYWYQQSLDQGLQFLIQYYNGEERAKGNILERFSAQQFPDLHSELNLSSLELGDSALYFCASSVGGQGAGEQYFGPGTRLTVT.

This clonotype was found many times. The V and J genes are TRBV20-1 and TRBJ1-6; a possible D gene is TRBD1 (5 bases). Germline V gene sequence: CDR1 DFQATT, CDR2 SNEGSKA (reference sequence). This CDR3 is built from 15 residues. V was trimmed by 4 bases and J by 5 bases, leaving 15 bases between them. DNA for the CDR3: TGCAGTGCTACCCCCCGTGGCAGGGATAATTCACCCCTCCACTTT. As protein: CSATPRGRDNSPLHF.

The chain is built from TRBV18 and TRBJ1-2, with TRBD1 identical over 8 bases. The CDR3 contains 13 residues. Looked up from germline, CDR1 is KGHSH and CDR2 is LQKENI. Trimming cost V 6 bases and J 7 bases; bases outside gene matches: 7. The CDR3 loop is CASSTGQVAGYTF. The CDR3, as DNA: TGTGCCAGCTCGACGGGACAGGTTGCTGGCTACACCTTC.

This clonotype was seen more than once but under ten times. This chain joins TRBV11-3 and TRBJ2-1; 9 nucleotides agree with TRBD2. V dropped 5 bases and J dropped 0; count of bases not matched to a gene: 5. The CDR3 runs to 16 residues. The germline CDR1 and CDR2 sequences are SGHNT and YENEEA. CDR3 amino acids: CASSSSGSSSYNEQFF. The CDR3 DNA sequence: TGTGCCAGCAGCAGTAGCGGGAGTAGCTCCTACAATGAGCAGTTCTTC.

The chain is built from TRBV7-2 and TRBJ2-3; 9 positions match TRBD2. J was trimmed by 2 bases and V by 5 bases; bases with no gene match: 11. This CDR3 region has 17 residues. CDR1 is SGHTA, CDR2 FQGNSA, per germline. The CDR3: CASSIGAGGPITDTQYF. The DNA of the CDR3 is TGTGCCAGCAGCATAGGGGCGGGAGGGCCTATCACAGATACGCAGTATTTT.

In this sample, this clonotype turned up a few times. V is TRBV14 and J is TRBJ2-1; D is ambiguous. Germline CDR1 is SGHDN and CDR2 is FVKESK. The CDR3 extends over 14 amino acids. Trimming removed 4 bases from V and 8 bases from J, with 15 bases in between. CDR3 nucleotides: TGTGCCAGCAGCCTGCAAGTAGGGTATCATGAGCAGTTCTTC. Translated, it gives CASSLQVGYHEQFF. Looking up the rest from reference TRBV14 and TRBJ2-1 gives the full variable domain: EAGVTQFPSHSVIEKGQTVTLRCDPISGHDNLYWYRRVMGKEIKFLLHFVKESKQDESGMPNNRFLAERTGGTYSTLKVQPAELEDSGVYFCASSLQVGYHEQFFGPGTRLTVL.

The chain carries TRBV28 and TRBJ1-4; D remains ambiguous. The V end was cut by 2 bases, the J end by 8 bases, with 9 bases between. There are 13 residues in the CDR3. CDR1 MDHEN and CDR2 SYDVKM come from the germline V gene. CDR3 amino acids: CASSLDRWEKLFF. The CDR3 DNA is TGTGCCAGCAGTTTAGACCGTTGGGAAAAACTGTTTTTT.

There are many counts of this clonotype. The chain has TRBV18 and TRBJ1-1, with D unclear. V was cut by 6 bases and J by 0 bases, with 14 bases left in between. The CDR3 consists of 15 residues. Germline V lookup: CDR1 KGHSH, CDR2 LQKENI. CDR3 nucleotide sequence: TGTGCCAGCTCGCCTCGCGAGATCATGAACACTGAAGCTTTCTTT. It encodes CASSPREIMNTEAFF.

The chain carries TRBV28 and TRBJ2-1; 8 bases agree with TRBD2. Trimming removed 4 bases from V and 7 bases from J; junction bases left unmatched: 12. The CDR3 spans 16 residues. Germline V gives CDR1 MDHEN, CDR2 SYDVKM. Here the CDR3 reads CASSSPGRAHPNEQFF. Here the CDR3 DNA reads TGTGCCAGCAGTTCACCCGGGAGGGCCCATCCAAATGAGCAGTTCTTC.

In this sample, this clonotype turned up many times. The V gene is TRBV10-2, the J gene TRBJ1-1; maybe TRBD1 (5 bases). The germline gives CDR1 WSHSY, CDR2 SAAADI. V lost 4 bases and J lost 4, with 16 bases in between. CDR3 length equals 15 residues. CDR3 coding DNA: TGCGCCAGCAGTGGCGCGGGGCAGGGTGGCACTGAAGCTTTCTTT. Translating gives CASSGAGQGGTEAFF.